This T cell receptor (beta chain) was documented in a study of shared T cell receptors in the human thymus. Assay: immunoSEQ multiplex PCR; the TCRdb copy retains only in-frame clones and omits some. The sample holds a few hundred thousand clones; around 95% are singletons and the top ten take 0.02%. The germline V gene encodes CDR1 SGHDT and CDR2 YYEEEE. CDR3 length: 14 residues. The V gene end was trimmed by 3 bases and the J gene end by 9 bases; junction bases not matched to a gene: 12. The sequence came from a human donor. Sequenced sample: thymocytes. The V call is TRBV5-6, the J call TRBJ2-7, with 7 bases lining up with TRBD2. CDR3 sequence reads: CASSWGTNPLGQYF. The CDR3 nucleotides are TGTGCCAGCAGCTGGGGGACTAACCCTCTGGGGCAGTACTTC.